The rows below give T cell receptor beta chains drawn from one sample of a study of regulatory T cells in long-lasting Graves disease. TCRdb re-analysed the multiplex PCR reads in MiXCR, keeping a single row per CDR3 protein. The data contain around 420,000 distinct CDR3 sequences, around 15% of them singletons. This sample comprised peripheral blood mononuclear cells (PBMCs), obtained at new diagnosis, from a patient treated with antithyroid drugs. These receptor sequences come from a female donor with Graves disease. Both conserved end residues are part of each CDR3. The D gene is left open where the match is weak. Size is omitted from some rows. Given values are once, few, many or a class for expanded clones.

V gene	clone size	D gene	J gene	CDR3 DNA	CDR3 protein
TRBV5-1	many	.	TRBJ2-2	TGCGCCAGCAGCTTGGAGGCTAGCAGTACCGGGGAGCTGTTTTTT	CASSLEASSTGELFF
TRBV7-9	many	.	TRBJ2-2	TGTGCCAGCTACAGGGCGAACACCGGGGAGCTGTTTTTT	CASYRANTGELFF
TRBV7-2	many	TRBD2	TRBJ2-2	TGTGCCAGCAGCTTAGTTGTGGCTAGCGGTGGCGGGGAGCTGTTTTTT	CASSLVVASGGGELFF
TRBV29-1	.	.	TRBJ2-1	TGCAGCGTTGAGGGTGTCCAAATTGACAATGAGCAGTTCTTC	CSVEGVQIDNEQFF
TRBV30	few	.	TRBJ1-2	TGTGCCTGGAGCCCGGGGCGTCTTGGCTACACCTTC	CAWSPGRLGYTF
TRBV5-6	few	.	TRBJ2-1	TGTGCCAGCAGCGCAGGTTCAATGGGACAGTTCTTC	CASSAGSMGQFF
TRBV10-3	many	TRBD2	TRBJ2-1	TGTGCCATCAGTTATTACGGGACTAGCGGATCTTACAATGAGCAGTTCTTC	CAISYYGTSGSYNEQFF
TRBV20-1	.	.	TRBJ2-2	TGCAGTGCTAGAGATCTCAGGGTAGACACCGGGGAGCTGTTTTTT	CSARDLRVDTGELFF
TRBV6-5	many	.	TRBJ1-2	TGTGCCAGCAGTTACCCCCCGGGAGATGGCTACACCTTC	CASSYPPGDGYTF
TRBV12-3/TRBV12-4	many	.	TRBJ1-2	TGTGCCAGCAGTTTAAGTTTCGACCGGGGCTATGGCTACACCTTC	CASSLSFDRGYGYTF
TRBV24-1	many	.	TRBJ2-1	TGTGCCACCAACAACCCACAGGGAGGAGATGAGCAGTTCTTC	CATNNPQGGDEQFF
TRBV7-2	many	.	TRBJ2-3	TGTGCCAGCAGACCTAAACGGACAGGCACAGATACGCAGTATTTT	CASRPKRTGTDTQYF
TRBV4-2	many	TRBD2	TRBJ2-5	TGTGCCAGCAGCCAAGCTTTAGCGGGAAGGCGGGAGACCCAGTACTTC	CASSQALAGRRETQYF
TRBV12-3/TRBV12-4	many	.	TRBJ1-4	TGTGCCAGCAGTTTAGCCCGGGGGGGCGGTGAAAAACTGTTTTTT	CASSLARGGGEKLFF
TRBV10-3	few	TRBD2	TRBJ2-5	TGTGCCATCAGTGAACCCGGTAGCGGGAACGGAAAAGAGACCCAGTACTTC	CAISEPGSGNGKETQYF
TRBV5-1	many	.	TRBJ2-1	TGCGCCAGCAGCTCACTCGCAGGTAGGATGTACAATGAGCAGTTCTTC	CASSSLAGRMYNEQFF
TRBV10-3	many	TRBD2	TRBJ2-2	TGTGCCTGCGGACTAGCGGACGGGGAGCTGTTTTTT	CACGLADGELFF
TRBV20-1	many	TRBD1	TRBJ2-7	TGCAGTGCTACGGACAGGAAAAAGACCGAGCAGTACTTC	CSATDRKKTEQYF
TRBV4-1	few	TRBD1	TRBJ1-5	TGCGCCAGCAGCCCCTACCATCGGACAGGGTCCAACCAGCCCCAGCATTTT	CASSPYHRTGSNQPQHF
TRBV10-3	many	.	TRBJ1-5	TGTGCCATCGCCGGGGGAATCAATCAGCCCCAGCATTTT	CAIAGGINQPQHF
TRBV9	few	.	TRBJ1-1	TGTGCCAGCAGCCCAGGGAGGCAGAACACTGAAGCTTTCTTT	CASSPGRQNTEAFF